What follows are 28 T cell receptor beta chains derived from one specimen sequenced in a study of T-cell reconstitution after alpha-beta-depleted transplantation in children (dated by TCRdb to the mid-2010s). Library preparation was by PCR. The instrument was an Illumina HiSeq 2500. Molecular barcoding was employed in the preparation of TCR libraries, with unique molecular identifiers being used to normalize TCRbeta repertoire quantification. The public reads were quality trimmed at Q25 with fastp and then assembled into clones with MiXCR by TCRdb, keeping productive beta chains. Each entry merges the rows of one CDR3 protein and shows their most common DNA and genes. This sample lists approximately 340,000 distinct CDR3 sequences; about 9.4% were detected once. The ten biggest clones cover roughly 2.5% of the sample. The sample in question was PBMCs from the stem cell graft donor, obtained from the stem cell graft. The receptors originated from a human donor who donated a stem cell graft to a child with acute lymphoblastic leukemia.

The chain is built from TRBV7-9 and TRBJ2-7; D is perhaps TRBD2 (7 bases). V lost 5 bases and J 0 bases, leaving 20 bases between the germline ends. Germline values: CDR1 SEHNR, CDR2 FQNEAQ (reference sequence). The CDR3 loop spans 17 amino acids. The CDR3 reads CASSRGGALGSSYEQYF. CDR3 nucleotide sequence: TGTGCCAGCAGCAGGGGGGGAGCTTTGGGGAGCTCCTACGAGCAGTACTTC.

This clonotype was counted at least ten times. The V call is TRBV12-3 or TRBV12-4, the J call TRBJ2-7; 10 bases are a match to TRBD1. The V and J ends lost 2 bases and 5 bases, in that order; junction bases with no gene match: 6. The CDR3 length is 15 residues. The CDR3 DNA reads TGTGCCAGCAGTTTATCACTGACAGGGGGCCACGAGCAGTACTTC. Amino acids: CASSLSLTGGHEQYF.

This clonotype was counted ten times or more. V usage is TRBV5-1 and J usage is TRBJ2-1; 11 nucleotides align to TRBD2. From germline, CDR1 is SGHRS and CDR2 YFSETQ. The CDR3 contains 18 residues. Trimming at V came to 4 bases and at J to 0 bases, leaving 9 bases not matched to a gene. DNA of the CDR3: TGCGCCAGCAGCCAGGGATCTAGCGGGAGGTTCTCCTACAATGAGCAGTTCTTC. It encodes CASSQGSSGRFSYNEQFF.

At least ten counts were recorded for this clonotype. The V call is TRBV7-2, the J call TRBJ2-2; D not resolved. Trimming removed 1 base from V and 4 bases from J, with 10 bases in between. CDR3 size: 15 residues. Looked up from germline, CDR1 is SGHTA and CDR2 is FQGNSA. Written as DNA, the CDR3 is TGTGCCAGCAGCTTAGGGAGATCTGGCACCGGGGAGCTGTTTTTT. Protein sequence: CASSLGRSGTGELFF.

The gene calls are TRBV20-1 and TRBJ2-7, with D perhaps TRBD2 (6 bases). The CDR3 consists of 12 residues. Trimming stripped 6 bases from V and 3 bases from J, with 12 bases between. Germline V gives CDR1 DFQATT, CDR2 SNEGSKA (reference sequence). CDR3 region: CSATGVYYEQYF. The CDR3, as DNA: TGCAGTGCCACGGGGGTGTACTACGAGCAGTACTTC.

This clonotype was picked up a small number of times. This chain joins TRBV28 and TRBJ1-6; D ambiguous. Germline lookup yields CDR1 MDHEN and CDR2 SYDVKM. CDR3 length: 15 residues. Trimming stripped 5 bases from V and 0 bases from J, with 8 bases between. The CDR3 is CASSLKSSYNSPLHF. The DNA for the CDR3 is TGTGCCAGCAGTCTTAAGAGCTCCTATAATTCACCCCTCCACTTT.

V gene TRBV9 combines with J gene TRBJ1-4, with 7 bases identical to TRBD1. Unmatched junction bases numbered 5, after V lost 4 bases and J lost 5 bases. The CDR3 contains 14 residues. CDR1 and CDR2 (germline): SGDLS, YYNGEE. The DNA for the CDR3 is TGTGCCAGCAGCATCAGGGGGGGGAATGAAAAACTGTTTTTT. This encodes CASSIRGGNEKLFF. Full variable domain (rest looked up from reference TRBV9 and TRBJ1-4): DSGVTQTPKHLITATGQRVTLRCSPRSGDLSVYWYQQSLDQGLQFLIQYYNGEERAKGNILERFSAQQFPDLHSELNLSSLELGDSALYFCASSIRGGNEKLFFGSGTQLSVL.

A few counts support this clonotype. V usage is TRBV7-9 and J usage is TRBJ2-6, with D hard to call. Germline assignment: CDR1 SEHNR and CDR2 FQNEAQ (reference sequence). Deletions cut 1 base from V and 0 bases from J, with 10 bases between. The CDR3 loop spans 17 amino acids. The CDR3 DNA sequence: TGTGCCAGCAGCTTAGAACTTTCCAACTCTGGGGCCAACGTCCTGACTTTC. Amino acids: CASSLELSNSGANVLTF.

The genes are TRBV18 and TRBJ1-4; D gene uncertain. Trimming took off 3 bases at V and 3 bases at J, with 8 bases between the two ends. The CDR3 extends over 14 amino acids. Germline loops: CDR1 KGHSH, CDR2 LQKENI. In nucleotides, the CDR3 is TGTGCCAGCTCACCTGGGGTCTCTAATGAAAAACTGTTTTTT. Its translation: CASSPGVSNEKLFF. The complete variable domain, with remaining parts taken from reference TRBV18 and TRBJ1-4, reads NAGVMQNPRHLVRRRGQEARLRCSPMKGHSHVYWYRQLPEEGLKFMVYLQKENIIDESGMPKERFSAEFPKEGPSILRIQQVVRGDSAAYFCASSPGVSNEKLFFGSGTQLSVL.

Here the CDR3 reads CASSHPGLAGIYSYNEQFF. CDR3 DNA sequence: TGTGCCAGCAGCCACCCGGGACTAGCGGGTATCTACTCCTACAATGAGCAGTTCTTC. This sequence joins TRBV11-2 and TRBJ2-1; 12 bases are shared with TRBD2. V gave up 5 bases and J gave up 0 bases; unmatched junction bases: 11. CDR3 length: 19 amino acids. CDR1 and CDR2 from the germline V gene are SGHAT and FQNNGV.

Of note for this clonotype: At one end, the junction sequence differs from germline, possibly due to a read error. The chain recombines TRBV20-1 with TRBJ2-3, with 10 bases identical to TRBD2. The CDR3 has 15 residues. Germline-derived CDR1 and CDR2 are DFQATT and SNEGSKA (reference sequence). The CDR3 protein is CSARLLAGVTDTRYF. CDR3 nucleotide sequence: TGCAGTGCTAGACTCCTAGCGGGGGTCACAGATACGCGGTATTTT.

This clonotype has just a few counts. The chain is built from TRBV14 and TRBJ2-1; TRBD1 matches 7 bases. J was trimmed by 7 bases and V by 7 bases; bases with no gene match: 16. CDR1 SGHDN and CDR2 FVKESK come from the germline V gene. The CDR3 loop spans 16 amino acids. The CDR3 nucleotides read TGTGCCAGCAACCCGACAGGGTCTCTTTCTTCGAATGAGCAGTTCTTC. Translating it yields CASNPTGSLSSNEQFF.

This clonotype occurred many times. The chain carries TRBV20-1 and TRBJ2-7; D unclear. V was cut by 3 bases and J by 3 bases, with 3 bases left in between. CDR1 and CDR2 (germline): DFQATT, SNEGSKA (reference sequence). This CDR3 is built from 10 residues. The CDR3 is CSASGYEQYF. CDR3 sequence (DNA): TGCAGTGCTAGCGGCTACGAGCAGTACTTC.

This clonotype was detected many times. The chain joins TRBV5-5 to TRBJ2-3; tentative D call: TRBD2 (5 bases). CDR3 size: 16 residues. Deletions cut 1 base from V and 6 bases from J, with 18 bases between. Germline assignment: CDR1 SGHKS and CDR2 YYEKEE (reference sequence). The CDR3 protein is CASSLMAGLQHDTQYF. As DNA, the CDR3 is TGTGCCAGCAGCTTGATGGCCGGACTCCAGCATGATACGCAGTATTTT.

The chain links TRBV27 to TRBJ2-7; 13 bases line up with TRBD2. The germline V gene encodes CDR1 MNHEY and CDR2 SMNVEV (reference sequence). The V gene end was trimmed by 8 bases and the J gene end by 4 bases; junction bases not matched to a gene: 8. The CDR3 length is 15 residues. Here the CDR3 DNA reads TGTGCCAGCGGAAGACTAGCGGGAGGCGGGTACGAGCAGTACTTC. Translating it yields CASGRLAGGGYEQYF.

The chain carries TRBV5-1 and TRBJ2-3, with TRBD2 matching 11 bases. CDR1 and CDR2 (germline): SGHRS, YFSETQ. The CDR3 consists of 16 residues. The trim removed 0 bases at V and 3 bases at J, leaving 3 bases unmatched. Here the CDR3 reads CASSLEGLAETDTQYF. The CDR3 nucleotides read TGCGCCAGCAGCTTGGAGGGACTAGCGGAGACAGATACGCAGTATTTT.

There are a few counts of this clonotype. The chain has TRBV10-3 and TRBJ2-2, with 7 nucleotides matching TRBD2. The CDR3 has 17 residues. V shed 10 bases and J 4 bases; nucleotides not matched to a gene: 18. Looked up from germline, CDR1 is ENHRY and CDR2 is SYGVKD. The CDR3: CATPHGTGGKITGELFF. The CDR3 coding sequence is TGTGCCACACCACATGGGACGGGAGGCAAGATCACCGGGGAGCTGTTTTTT.

A few counts support this clonotype. V is TRBV5-1 and J is TRBJ2-2; perhaps TRBD2 as D (6 bases). The CDR3 length is 20 residues. V was pared by 0 bases and J by 2 bases, with 23 bases between. Germline CDR1 and CDR2: SGHRS and YFSETQ. In DNA form, the CDR3 reads TGCGCCAGCAGCTTGGCTCCGGCAGGTGGTAGTAGCGGTAACACCGGGGAGCTGTTTTTT. Translating gives CASSLAPAGGSSGNTGELFF.

This clonotype was counted ten times or more. J is TRBJ2-1 and V is TRBV5-1; possible D gene TRBD1, 6 bases. Germline values: CDR1 SGHRS, CDR2 YFSETQ. This CDR3 spans 13 amino acids. The V end was cut by 0 bases, the J end by 7 bases, with 8 bases between. CDR3 protein: CASSLVTGNEQFF. As DNA, the CDR3 is TGCGCCAGCAGCTTGGTCACAGGGAATGAGCAGTTCTTC.

The gene calls are TRBV9 and TRBJ1-5; D perhaps matches TRBD1 (5 bases). Between the trimmed V and J ends, which lost 0 bases and 6 bases, there was a span of 13 bases. Germline CDR1 and CDR2: SGDLS and YYNGEE. The CDR3 contains 15 residues. CDR3 loop: CASSVAGMGVQPQHF. CDR3 nucleotides: TGTGCCAGCAGCGTAGCGGGTATGGGGGTTCAGCCCCAGCATTTT.

The chain uses TRBV5-1 and TRBJ2-1; 9 positions agree with TRBD2. The length of the CDR3 is 17 residues. After removal of 0 bases from V and 2 bases from J, the junction contained 6 bases not matched to a gene. CDR1 is SGHRS, CDR2 YFSETQ, per germline. In DNA, the CDR3 is TGCGCCAGCAGCTTGGAGCCTAGCGGGAACCCCTACAATGAGCAGTTCTTC. Translation: CASSLEPSGNPYNEQFF.

There are a few counts of this clonotype. The genes are TRBV20-1 and TRBJ1-4, with a possible D match to TRBD1 (6 bases). The CDR3 sequence is 14 residues long. CDR1 DFQATT and CDR2 SNEGSKA come from the germline V gene (reference sequence). V gave up 3 bases and J gave up 7 bases, with 15 bases separating them. CDR3 residues: CSASRDTDPEKLFF. Here the CDR3 DNA reads TGCAGTGCTAGCCGGGACACAGACCCTGAAAAACTGTTTTTT.

In this sample, this clonotype turned up a few times. This rearrangement joins TRBV7-2 to TRBJ1-2; D may be TRBD1 (5 bases). This CDR3 contains 15 residues. From germline, CDR1 is SGHTA and CDR2 FQGNSA. The V end was cut by 4 bases, the J end by 4 bases, with 16 bases between. CDR3 nucleotides: TGTGCCAGCAGCTCGACTACAGGTCGATCCTATGGCTACACCTTC. It specifies CASSSTTGRSYGYTF.

CDR3 DNA: TGTGCCAGCGCCCTGGGGGAGACCCAGTACTTC. Its protein product is CASALGETQYF. This chain joins TRBV7-9 and TRBJ2-5, with D hard to call. This CDR3 has 11 residues. V was cut by 8 bases and J by 5 bases, with 9 bases left in between. Germline V CDR1 and CDR2: SEHNR, FQNEAQ (reference sequence).

The chain is built from TRBV4-1 and TRBJ1-1; no firm D call. The V gene's germline CDR1 is MGHRA and CDR2 YSYEKL. CDR3 length: 13 residues. The V gene lost 7 bases and the J gene lost 0 bases, with 9 bases spanning the gap. DNA of the CDR3: TGCGCCAGCACCGCACCACTGAACACTGAAGCTTTCTTT. Its translation is CASTAPLNTEAFF.

The rearrangement joins TRBV7-2 to TRBJ2-7; no firm D call. The CDR3 contains 12 residues. The V gene's germline CDR1 is SGHTA and CDR2 FQGNSA. V gave up 7 bases and J gave up 1 base, with 8 bases separating them. In DNA form, the CDR3 reads TGTGCCAGCAACGACTTATCCTACGAGCAGTACTTC. Amino acid sequence: CASNDLSYEQYF.

This chain uses TRBV5-1 with TRBJ2-3; D uncertain. The CDR3 has 17 amino acids. V was shortened by 1 base and J by 0 bases, with 15 bases between the two germline ends. CDR1 is SGHRS and CDR2 is YFSETQ in the germline V gene. Here the CDR3 reads CASSLRAATQSTDTQYF. The CDR3, as DNA: TGCGCCAGCAGCTTGCGGGCAGCCACCCAAAGCACAGATACGCAGTATTTT.

This chain links TRBV12-3 or TRBV12-4 with TRBJ2-6, with D tentatively TRBD1 (6 bases). With 6 bases removed from V and 1 base from J, the gap between germline ends came to 13 bases. CDR3 size: 16 residues. The chain's CDR3 is CASSRLGTSGANVLTF. The CDR3 DNA follows: TGTGCCAGCAGCCGACTCGGGACATCTGGGGCCAACGTCCTGACTTTC.